What follows are 21 T cell receptor beta chains derived from one specimen sequenced in a study of blood T cells in healthy people across ages. A sample-barcoded 5' primer and a J-beta primer mix were used in a second PCR of roughly 7 to 11 cycles. TCRdb fed the 5' RACE reads into MiXCR, producing one record per CDR3 protein. The data show hundreds of thousands of distinct CDR3 sequences, with around 28% seen just once and around 16% held by the top ten. The specimen sequenced was blood. These receptors were collected from a woman of 80 years or more in good health.

As regards this clonotype: A much larger clonotype is one base distant, so this may be a read error. This chain uses TRBV29-1 with TRBJ2-1; 7 bases map to TRBD1. Looked up from germline, CDR1 is SQVTM and CDR2 is ANQGSEA. V lost 6 bases to trimming and J lost 2 bases; unmatched junction nucleotides: 7. The CDR3 contains 14 residues. The CDR3 DNA reads TGCAGCGTGTCGGCAGGGGGAGCCTACAATGAGCAGTTCTTC. This codes for CSVSAGGAYNEQFF.

Concerning this clonotype: This may stem from a read error, because a much larger clone lies one nucleotide away. CDR3 amino acids: CASSQELTGSNEQYF. For the CDR3, the DNA is TGTGCCAGCAGCCAAGAACTTACAGGGAGCAATGAGCAGTACTTC. The V gene is TRBV3-1, the J gene TRBJ2-5; weak D call: TRBD1 (6 bases). V was shortened by 0 bases and J by 11 bases, with 19 bases between the two germline ends. This CDR3 has 15 residues. CDR1 and CDR2 from the germline V gene are LGHDT and YNNKEL (reference sequence).

As regards this clonotype: The conserved final phenylalanine or tryptophan is absent from the CDR3, which likely points to a read error. This sequence joins TRBV10-3 and TRBJ2-3, with 8 bases aligning to TRBD2. Germline CDR1 and CDR2: ENHRY and SYGVKD. V shed 0 bases and J 4 bases; nucleotides not matched to a gene: 9. The CDR3 spans 17 residues. The CDR3 loop is CAISESMAGGPADTQYL. The CDR3 DNA sequence: TGTGCCATCAGTGAGTCGATGGCGGGGGGACCCGCAGATACGCAGTATCTT.

Of note for this clonotype: A much larger clone sits a single nucleotide away, making a read error possible. The chain couples TRBV27 to TRBJ1-2; the D gene is possibly TRBD1 (5 bases). This CDR3 spans 15 amino acids. V gave up 3 bases and J gave up 3 bases, with 14 bases separating them. Germline V gene sequence: CDR1 MNHEY, CDR2 SMNVEV (reference sequence). This CDR3 is CASSLGGEADYGYTF. CDR3 coding DNA: TGTGCCAGCAGTTTGGGAGGGGAGGCCGACTATGGCTACACCTTC.

This clonotype appeared a few times. This sequence may be a read error, since a much larger clone differs from it by one base. The chain carries TRBV25-1 and TRBJ2-3, with 8 bases lining up with TRBD2. The junction had 14 bases not matched to a gene; V was cut back by 9 bases and J by 6 bases. This CDR3 comprises 15 residues. Germline-derived CDR1 and CDR2 are MGHDK and SYGVNS. The CDR3 DNA sequence: TGTGCCAGTCAGAGCGGGGGTGGTCTCCGCGATACGCAGTATTTT. Its protein is CASQSGGGLRDTQYF. The full variable domain, in which reference TRBV25-1 and TRBJ2-3 provide the parts outside the CDR3, is EADIYQTPRYLVIGTGKKITLECSQTMGHDKMYWYQQDPGMELHLIHYSYGVNSTEKGDLSSESTVSRIRTEHFPLTLESARPSHTSQYLCASQSGGGLRDTQYFGPGTRLTVL.

This clonotype was seen a handful of times. This chain connects TRBV2 to TRBJ2-7; perhaps TRBD2 as D (6 bases). CDR3 size: 16 residues. Germline CDR1 is SNHLY and CDR2 is FYNNEI. The V end lost 6 bases, the J end lost 0 bases, and 18 bases lay between the germline ends. The CDR3 bases are TGTGCCAGCAGCTCCGGGAGCGGCGGCTACTCCTACGAGCAGTACTTC. It codes for CASSSGSGGYSYEQYF.

This clonotype appeared many times. The junction shows a germline mismatch at one end, possibly a read error. V and J are TRBV7-9 and TRBJ2-3; 12 nucleotides align to TRBD2. The CDR3 runs to 15 residues. Germline CDR1 and CDR2: SEHNR and FQNEAQ (reference sequence). The CDR3 DNA is TGTGCCAGCAGCCTAGCGGGGGGGCCGTCAGATACGCAGTATTTT. Protein sequence: CASSLAGGPSDTQYF.

V and J are TRBV14 and TRBJ2-7, with a weak D call TRBD2 (6 bases). CDR1 and CDR2 (germline): SGHDN, FVKESK. This CDR3 has 15 residues. Trimming stripped 1 base from V and 3 bases from J, with 13 bases between. Here the CDR3 reads CASSQGVGDFYEQYF. As DNA, the CDR3 is TGTGCCAGCAGCCAAGGTGTTGGGGACTTCTACGAGCAGTACTTC.

As concerns this clonotype: A junction boundary mismatches the germline segment, possibly from a read error. The J gene is TRBJ2-7, the V gene TRBV27, with D possibly TRBD2 on 6 matching bases. This CDR3 is 12 amino acids long. Per the germline V gene, CDR1 is MNHEY and CDR2 is SMNVEV (reference sequence). This chain's CDR3 is CTSRRDSYEQYF. CDR3 bases: TGTACCAGCAGGAGGGACTCCTACGAGCAGTACTTC.

This clonotype showed up many times. This chain links TRBV2 with TRBJ2-5; 14 bases align to TRBD2. The trim removed 5 bases at V and 5 bases at J, leaving 10 bases unmatched. In germline, CDR1 is SNHLY, CDR2 FYNNEI. The CDR3 extends over 17 amino acids. CDR3 nucleotide sequence: TGTGCCAGCAGTCGGACTAGCGGGGGGACTACGAGTGAGACCCAGTACTTC. It specifies CASSRTSGGTTSETQYF.

This clonotype was counted between two and nine times. This rearrangement joins TRBV7-9 to TRBJ1-4, with D perhaps matching TRBD1 (6 bases). Germline CDR1 SEHNR, CDR2 FQNEAQ (reference sequence). The CDR3 has 14 amino acids. Trimming pared 5 bases from V and 4 bases from J, leaving 11 bases between. The CDR3 bases are TGTGCCAGCAGCAAGACAGGTTTTAATGAAAAACTGTTTTTT. Residues: CASSKTGFNEKLFF.

This sequence joins TRBV14 and TRBJ1-5; D is uncertain. Per the germline V gene, CDR1 is SGHDN and CDR2 is FVKESK. Trimming stripped 1 base from V and 6 bases from J, with 10 bases between. The CDR3 totals 14 residues. CDR3 coding DNA: TGTGCCAGCAGCCAAGGGGGTAACAGTCAGCCCCAGCATTTT. Translated: CASSQGGNSQPQHF.

The chain joins TRBV2 to TRBJ1-6, with no clear D. The V end lost 8 bases, the J end lost 8 bases, and 13 bases lay between the germline ends. CDR3 length equals 13 residues. The germline CDR1 and CDR2 sequences are SNHLY and FYNNEI. The CDR3 coding sequence is TGTGCCAGCTCATCCCGCCAAGATTCACCCCTCCACTTT. Translating it yields CASSSRQDSPLHF.

The table lists this clonotype with a few counts. V gene TRBV7-2 combines with J gene TRBJ2-3; 7 nucleotides agree with TRBD1. Germline CDR1 reads SGHTA; CDR2 reads FQGNSA. The CDR3 spans 15 residues. Trimming took 6 bases from V and 0 from J; bases not matched to a gene: 6. The CDR3 coding sequence is TGTGCCAGCAGAAGAGACAGGGTGAGCACAGATACGCAGTATTTT. Translating gives CASRRDRVSTDTQYF.

This clonotype was recorded many times. The chain's CDR3 is CASSLETTDTQYF. In nucleotides, the CDR3 is TGTGCCAGCAGCTTGGAAACCACAGATACGCAGTATTTT. This rearrangement joins TRBV18 to TRBJ2-3, with unresolved D. The germline V and J ends were trimmed by 8 bases and 2 bases, with 11 bases remaining between them. In germline, CDR1 is KGHSH, CDR2 LQKENI. The CDR3 has 13 residues.

This clonotype was observed many times. The chain uses TRBV29-1 and TRBJ1-2; unclear D gene. Germline V lookup: CDR1 SQVTM, CDR2 ANQGSEA. The length of the CDR3 is 13 residues. V was trimmed by 3 bases and J by 5 bases, leaving 13 bases between them. The CDR3 region has the DNA TGCAGCGTTGAGGGTATTAGAGGATATGGCTACACCTTC. Its translation is CSVEGIRGYGYTF.

About this clonotype itself: This sequence may be a read error, since a much larger clone differs from it by one base. Written as DNA, the CDR3 is TGTGCCAGCAGCTTAGCGTCAGGGCTCGCAGTCGTCGAGCAGTTCTTC. Its protein product is CASSLASGLAVVEQFF. J is TRBJ2-1 and V is TRBV7-6; D may be TRBD1 (5 bases). Trimming shortened V by 0 bases and J by 10 bases, and 19 bases separated the two germline ends. There are 16 residues in the CDR3. Germline V CDR1 and CDR2: SGHVS, FNYEAQ.

A few counts support this clonotype. The chain carries TRBV20-1 and TRBJ2-1, with D possibly TRBD1 on 6 matching bases. The last part of the DNA fits TRBJ2-7 better; the J call may be wrong. CDR3 length: 14 amino acids. Germline V gene sequence: CDR1 DFQATT, CDR2 SNEGSKA (reference sequence). The CDR3 loop reads CSARSGIRDNEQYF. The DNA of the CDR3 is TGCAGTGCTAGAAGTGGTATTAGGGACAATGAGCAGTACTTC.

Concerning this clonotype: A much larger clonotype is one base distant, so this may be a read error. V gene TRBV6-6 combines with J gene TRBJ2-4; D is perhaps TRBD1 (6 bases). Germline V lookup: CDR1 MNHNY, CDR2 SVGAGI (reference sequence). The CDR3 spans 13 residues. V was cut by 2 bases and J by 13 bases, with 15 bases left in between. This CDR3 reads CASSYLGAGEQYF. DNA of the CDR3: TGTGCCAGCAGTTACCTCGGGGCAGGGGAGCAGTACTTC.

This clonotype was found a few times. The chain uses TRBV21-1 and TRBJ1-4; TRBD1 is the table's D call, not checked against the DNA. TRBV21-1 is deemed a pseudogene. The CDR3 spans 16 residues. In DNA, the CDR3 is TGTGCCAGCAGCGAATCCTGGGACAGGCCCTATGAAAAACTGTTTTTT. This gives the protein CASSESWDRPYEKLFF.

This clonotype appeared many times. The chain recombines TRBV7-2 with TRBJ2-5, with TRBD1 as a possible D gene (6 bases). This CDR3 is 13 amino acids long. Germline CDR1 SGHTA, CDR2 FQGNSA. V dropped 5 bases and J dropped 3 bases, with 10 bases sitting between them. In nucleotides, the CDR3 is TGTGCCAGCAGCCGGGACAAAAAAGAGACCCAGTACTTC. This translates into CASSRDKKETQYF.